These T cell receptor beta chains were read from a single sample in a study of T-cell memory formation after mild COVID-19. TCRdb ran MiXCR on the 5' RACE reads and lists one entry per CDR3 protein. The data hold roughly 100,000 distinct CDR3 sequences, with about 13% observed a single time. The sequenced sample was PBMCs or a T cell subset sorted from them (not recorded which). Receptors originate from an adult woman who had mild COVID-19 (a few samples of this study predate the infection). Cell type and time point are not known. Both conserved end residues are part of each CDR3. Each record gives: D gene, V gene, J gene, clone size, CDR3 protein, CDR3 DNA. A D gene is named only where the DNA matches it firmly. Size is omitted from some rows. Given values are once, few, many or a class for expanded clones.

NA,TRBV7-9,TRBJ1-5,few,CASSLGQDNQPQHF,TGTGCCAGCAGCTTAGGACAGGACAATCAGCCCCAGCATTTT
NA,TRBV9,TRBJ2-7,NA,CASSVGVGGVDEQYF,TGTGCCAGCAGCGTAGGAGTCGGGGGAGTTGACGAGCAGTACTTC
TRBD2,TRBV4-1,TRBJ2-3,many,CASSPRLTSGSTDTQYF,TGCGCCAGCAGCCCCCGCTTGACTAGCGGGAGCACAGATACGCAGTATTTT
NA,TRBV5-1,TRBJ1-1,few,CASSLAYDTQGEAFF,TGCGCCAGCAGCTTGGCCTATGACACCCAGGGTGAAGCTTTCTTT
NA,TRBV3-1,TRBJ2-7,few,CASSQDLAGYEQYF,TGTGCCAGCAGCCAAGATCTGGCAGGCTACGAGCAGTACTTC
TRBD1,TRBV27,TRBJ2-3,NA,CASSSGQGRTDTQYF,TGTGCCAGCAGTTCGGGACAGGGGAGGACAGATACGCAGTATTTT
TRBD1,TRBV9,TRBJ1-1,NA,CASSVVGGVFTEAFF,TGTGCCAGCAGCGTAGTAGGGGGCGTTTTTACTGAAGCTTTCTTT
TRBD2,TRBV12-3/TRBV12-4,TRBJ2-2,NA,CASSLGTSPGELFF,TGTGCCAGCAGCCTCGGGACTAGCCCCGGGGAGCTGTTTTTT
TRBD2,TRBV4-2,TRBJ2-7,few,CASSQESTSFFYEQYF,TGTGCCAGCAGCCAAGAGTCGACTAGCTTTTTCTACGAGCAGTACTTC
TRBD1,TRBV7-9,TRBJ2-2,few,CASITSGTGDAGELFF,TGTGCCAGCATCACCTCCGGGACAGGGGACGCCGGGGAGCTGTTTTTT
NA,TRBV27,TRBJ1-5,NA,CASSRLNQPQHF,TGTGCCAGCAGTCGCTTAAACCAGCCCCAGCATTTT
NA,TRBV9,TRBJ2-6,NA,CASNVLTF,TGTGCCAGCAACGTCCTGACTTTC
TRBD1,TRBV7-6,TRBJ2-1,few,CATRPGTEYNEQFF,TGTGCCACGCGGCCCGGGACAGAGTACAATGAGCAGTTCTTC
NA,TRBV7-8,TRBJ2-7,many,CASSSETGTSSYEQYF,TGTGCCAGCAGCTCCGAGACTGGGACTTCTTCCTACGAGCAGTACTTC
NA,TRBV28,TRBJ1-5,NA,CAIELGRNQLQHF,TGTGCCATCGAGCTCGGTCGCAATCAGCTCCAGCATTTT
NA,TRBV11-2,TRBJ2-3,NA,CASSLPADHYTDTQYF,TGTGCCAGCAGCCTACCCGCGGACCATTACACAGATACGCAGTATTTT
NA,TRBV4-1,TRBJ2-7,few,CASSPEGGAYEQYF,TGCGCCAGCAGCCCAGAGGGTGGTGCCTACGAGCAGTACTTC
TRBD2,TRBV20-1,TRBJ2-7,NA,CSARDFPGGRDEQYF,TGCAGTGCTAGAGATTTTCCGGGAGGGAGGGACGAGCAGTACTTC
TRBD2,TRBV5-6,TRBJ2-3,few,CASSLGLAGSTDTQYF,TGTGCCAGCAGCCTTGGACTAGCGGGGTCCACAGATACGCAGTATTTT
TRBD1,TRBV25-1,TRBJ2-5,few,CASSGQGVQETQYF,TGTGCCAGCAGCGGCCAGGGGGTCCAAGAGACCCAGTACTTC
NA,TRBV9,TRBJ2-2,many,CASSGSSGVGTGELFF,TGTGCCAGCAGCGGTTCTTCTGGAGTTGGTACCGGGGAGCTGTTTTTT
NA,TRBV7-9,TRBJ1-2,few,CASSLGKADNYGYTF,TGTGCCAGCAGCTTAGGGAAGGCAGATAACTATGGCTACACCTTC
NA,TRBV12-5,TRBJ2-7,NA,CASGLVSPRRWNEQYF,TGTGCTAGTGGTTTGGTCTCCCCCAGGCGATGGAACGAGCAGTACTTC
NA,TRBV29-1,TRBJ2-1,NA,CSVEEIGASYNEQFF,TGCAGCGTTGAAGAGATCGGGGCCTCCTACAATGAGCAGTTCTTC
TRBD1,TRBV6-4,TRBJ2-1,few,CASSDGTALGNEQFF,TGTGCCAGCAGTGACGGGACAGCCTTGGGTAATGAGCAGTTCTTC
TRBD2,TRBV9,TRBJ2-3,NA,CASTPSGGSTSTDTQYF,TGTGCCAGCACCCCTAGCGGGGGGTCGACTAGCACAGATACGCAGTATTTT
NA,TRBV12-3/TRBV12-4,TRBJ2-3,NA,CASRSKLEDTQYF,TGTGCCAGCAGATCCAAACTAGAGGATACGCAGTATTTT
NA,TRBV4-1,TRBJ2-1,many,CASSPYWPDDTYNEQFF,TGCGCCAGCAGCCCCTATTGGCCTGACGATACGTACAATGAGCAGTTCTTC
TRBD2,TRBV12-3/TRBV12-4,TRBJ2-1,few,CASSSGNLAVYNEQFF,TGTGCCAGCAGTTCTGGTAATCTAGCGGTATACAATGAGCAGTTCTTC
NA,TRBV12-3/TRBV12-4,TRBJ2-2,NA,CASLRDTGELFF,TGTGCCAGCCTCAGGGACACCGGGGAGCTGTTTTTT
NA,TRBV21-1,TRBJ2-3,many,CASSPLRGWPSTDTQYF,TGTGCCAGCAGCCCTCTCAGGGGTTGGCCTAGCACAGATACGCAGTATTTT
TRBD2,TRBV12-3/TRBV12-4,TRBJ2-1,few,CASRLAGGINEQFF,TGTGCCAGCAGGCTAGCGGGAGGGATCAATGAGCAGTTCTTC
TRBD1,TRBV24-1,TRBJ1-1,NA,CATSDSGGMSNTEAFF,TGTGCCACCAGTGATTCAGGGGGGATGTCGAACACTGAAGCTTTCTTT
NA,TRBV7-6,TRBJ2-3,NA,CASSLDLGSGDTQYF,TGTGCCAGCAGCTTAGATCTGGGGAGTGGAGATACGCAGTATTTT
NA,TRBV4-1,TRBJ2-7,few,CASSQVPLYEQYF,TGCGCCAGCAGCCAAGTACCTCTCTACGAGCAGTACTTC